This is a list of T cell receptor beta chains from one sample in a study of cytomegalovirus exposure and HLA in healthy donors. Generated by immunoSEQ multiplex PCR, the TCRdb table keeps only in-frame clones and is missing some. This table has about 180,000 clones, 84% appearing once. Sequenced input: PBMCs. The receptors stem from a young man in good health and CMV-seronegative. The CDR3 runs from the conserved cysteine through the conserved F or W. D genes are given only for firm matches. Size tells how often a clone was seen (once, few, many) or the class of an expanded clone, and some rows leave it out.

clone_size,cdr3_length,v_call,j_call,d_call,cdr3_aa,cdr3_nt
-,12,TRBV7-9,TRBJ1-5,-,CASSSLNQPQHF,TGTGCCAGCAGCTCGTTAAATCAGCCCCAGCATTTT
-,15,TRBV6-5,TRBJ1-2,TRBD1,CASSYSDRGWNGYTF,TGTGCCAGCAGTTACTCCGACAGGGGGTGGAATGGCTACACCTTC
few,13,TRBV30,TRBJ2-7,-,CAWTRDFTYEQYF,TGTGCCTGGACCCGGGACTTCACCTACGAGCAGTACTTC
-,15,TRBV6-5,TRBJ1-1,TRBD1,CATLSGGQGGTEAFF,TGTGCCACCCTCTCAGGAGGACAGGGCGGGACTGAAGCTTTCTTT
-,15,TRBV28,TRBJ1-4,-,CASSLSGRPFEKLFF,TGTGCCAGCAGTTTATCGGGTAGGCCCTTTGAAAAACTGTTTTTT
-,17,TRBV7-9,TRBJ2-7,TRBD1,CASSLARGQGASYEQYF,TGTGCCAGCAGCTTAGCTAGAGGACAGGGGGCATCCTACGAGCAGTACTTC
-,12,TRBV10-2,TRBJ2-7,-,CASSETPGEQYF,TGCGCCAGCAGTGAAACTCCTGGCGAGCAGTACTTC
-,14,TRBV2,TRBJ2-5,-,CASSFSGSLETQYF,TGTGCCAGCAGCTTTTCGGGGAGTTTGGAGACCCAGTACTTC
-,15,TRBV6-1,TRBJ1-5,TRBD1,CASRGAGGFGQPQHF,TGTGCCAGCAGGGGGGCAGGGGGCTTCGGGCAGCCCCAGCATTTT
few,20,TRBV5-1,TRBJ2-7,-,CASSLCLATETRTNRHEQYF,TGCGCCAGCAGCTTGTGTCTGGCGACTGAGACGAGGACAAATCGGCACGAGCAGTACTTC
-,15,TRBV4-1,TRBJ2-5,-,CASSKGQNQQETQYF,TGCGCCAGCAGCAAAGGACAGAATCAACAAGAGACCCAGTACTTC
-,16,TRBV27,TRBJ2-1,-,CASRPVRVLGGDEQFF,TGTGCCAGCAGGCCCGTTCGGGTCCTAGGGGGGGACGAGCAGTTCTTC
-,19,TRBV5-4,TRBJ2-7,-,CASSLGRGGSHWSSYEQYF,TGTGCCAGCAGCTTGGGGAGGGGTGGATCACATTGGAGCTCCTACGAGCAGTACTTC
-,13,TRBV19,TRBJ2-3,-,CASSMEGGDTQYF,TGTGCCAGTAGTATGGAAGGGGGAGATACGCAGTATTTT
-,12,TRBV5-1,TRBJ2-7,-,CASSPDYYEQYF,TGCGCCAGCAGCCCGGACTACTACGAGCAGTACTTC
few,14,TRBV9,TRBJ2-7,TRBD2,CASSAAGTSAEQYF,TGTGCCAGCAGCGCAGCCGGGACTAGCGCCGAGCAGTACTTC
-,15,TRBV15,TRBJ2-2,-,CATSRVQGNTGELFF,TGTGCCACCAGCAGAGTACAGGGGAACACCGGGGAGCTGTTTTTT
-,16,TRBV7-2,TRBJ2-3,TRBD2,CASSPPGGGSTDTQYF,TGTGCCAGCAGCCCGCCGGGCGGGGGGAGCACAGATACGCAGTATTTT
once,14,TRBV6-5,TRBJ2-7,-,CASSYRRLPYEQYF,TGTGCCAGCAGTTATCGGCGGTTACCCTACGAGCAGTACTTC
-,14,TRBV19,TRBJ2-1,-,CASSIQGSYNEQFF,TGTGCCAGTAGTATACAGGGCAGTTACAATGAGCAGTTCTTC
-,12,TRBV6-5,TRBJ2-7,TRBD2,CASRTSGYEQYF,TGTGCCAGCAGGACTAGCGGCTACGAGCAGTACTTC
-,16,TRBV5-6,TRBJ1-1,-,CASSLGWGQGNTEAFF,TGTGCCAGCAGCTTGGGTTGGGGGCAGGGCAACACTGAAGCTTTCTTT
-,14,TRBV10-1,TRBJ1-2,-,CASSESTALGGYTF,TGCGCCAGCAGTGAGTCGACAGCTCTTGGTGGCTACACCTTC
once,14,TRBV2,TRBJ2-5,-,CASIQQDPQETQYF,TGTGCCAGCATTCAACAGGATCCCCAAGAGACCCAGTACTTC
-,15,TRBV6-5,TRBJ1-5,TRBD1,CASSYSGGSNQPQHF,TGTGCCAGCAGTTACTCAGGGGGCAGCAATCAGCCCCAGCATTTT
-,13,TRBV7-8,TRBJ2-5,-,CASSSNGAELQYF,TGTGCCAGCAGCTCAAATGGCGCGGAGTTACAGTACTTC
-,16,TRBV25-1,TRBJ2-3,-,CASSDRRVRNTDTQYF,TGTGCCAGCAGTGACCGTCGGGTGCGGAACACAGATACGCAGTATTTT
-,16,TRBV14,TRBJ1-6,-,CASSQEGRGYNSPLHF,TGTGCCAGCAGCCAAGAGGGCAGGGGATATAATTCACCCCTCCACTTT
-,13,TRBV19,TRBJ1-2,TRBD1,CASRDRAGDGYTF,TGTGCCAGCCGGGACAGGGCTGGTGATGGCTACACCTTC
once,12,TRBV19,TRBJ2-7,TRBD2,CASGTGRYEQYF,TGTGCCAGTGGTACCGGGAGGTACGAGCAGTACTTC
few,14,TRBV30,TRBJ1-4,TRBD1,CAWSGDRGSEKLFF,TGTGCCTGGAGTGGAGACAGGGGGTCTGAAAAACTGTTTTTT
few,11,TRBV10-2,TRBJ2-2,-,CASDSSGELFF,TGCGCCAGCGACAGTTCCGGGGAGCTGTTTTTT
-,14,TRBV7-8,TRBJ1-2,-,CASSLATAGVGYTF,TGTGCCAGCAGCTTAGCGACGGCAGGGGTTGGCTACACCTTC
-,14,TRBV6-5,TRBJ1-1,TRBD1,CASSYSEGATEAFF,TGTGCCAGCAGTTACTCGGAGGGGGCCACTGAAGCTTTCTTT
-,15,TRBV28,TRBJ2-7,TRBD1,CASSTGGQGASEQYF,TGTGCCAGCAGTACTGGTGGACAGGGGGCAAGCGAGCAGTACTTC
-,13,TRBV19,TRBJ2-7,-,CASSIVLLYEQYF,TGTGCCAGTAGTATAGTTCTCTTGTACGAGCAGTACTTC
-,15,TRBV4-1,TRBJ2-7,TRBD1,CASSRLQGDPYEQYF,TGCGCCAGCAGCCGCTTACAGGGGGACCCCTACGAGCAGTACTTC
-,12,TRBV7-9,TRBJ2-7,-,CASSLSSYEQYF,TGTGCCAGCAGCTTAAGCTCTTACGAGCAGTACTTC